This TCR beta chain stems from a study of blood T cell repertoires in COVID-19. For the study at large: Samples of COVID-19 (acute and convalescent) were obtained from the United States, Italy and Spain.

The V end was cut by 0 bases, the J end by 1 base, with 16 bases between. Germline CDR1 SGDLS, CDR2 YYNGEE. The CDR3 has 17 residues. Participants had their cohort set by participant-reported clinical history. Sequenced by immunoSEQ multiplex PCR; TCRdb stores in-frame clones only, minus some. Here the sample spans 350,000 to 450,000 clones, 80% to 95% being singletons. The rearrangement links TRBV9 to TRBJ2-5; D uncertain. This TCR was sampled from a woman between 35 and 50 years old who had been exposed to COVID-19. The material sequenced was PBMCs or T cells enriched from blood (not recorded which). CDR3 protein: CASSVAPTARIQETQYF. The CDR3 nucleotides are TGTGCCAGCAGCGTAGCTCCCACGGCGAGGATCCAAGAGACCCAGTACTTC.